The 28 T cell receptor beta chains in this list originate from one sample, sequenced in a study of metastatic and nonmetastatic thyroid tumors. Using MiXCR, TCRdb re-called clones from the PCR reads. The sample carries 20,000 or so clones, roughly 20% recorded once. Patients were all untreated before their thyroid surgery. Sequenced sample: adjacent normal tissue. The receptor set was obtained from a female donor with papillary thyroid cancer or a benign thyroid nodule (not recorded which). Some clones in this sample may be carry-over from other donors' samples.

This clone came up a few times. V usage is TRBV7-9 and J usage is TRBJ2-7; D possibly uses TRBD1 or TRBD2 (6 bases each). V lost 5 bases and J lost 5, with 16 bases in between. From germline, CDR1 is SEHNR and CDR2 FQNEAQ (reference sequence). The CDR3 is made up of 14 amino acids. CDR3 region: CASSPRGVGNEQYF. The CDR3 DNA sequence: TGTGCCAGCAGCCCAAGGGGGGTCGGGAACGAGCAGTACTTC.

This clone was detected only a few times. This chain joins TRBV12-3 or TRBV12-4 and TRBJ2-1; tentatively, D is TRBD2 (6 bases). Trimming removed 0 bases at V and 2 bases at J, with 17 bases between. The CDR3 is 18 residues long. The CDR3 coding sequence is TGTGCCAGCAGTTTAGCTAGGAGGGTGTTGGGACCCTACAATGAGCAGTTCTTC. It is translated as CASSLARRVLGPYNEQFF.

There are many counts of this clone. V usage is TRBV27 and J usage is TRBJ2-7, with D possibly TRBD1 on 6 matching bases. The CDR3 has 14 amino acids. The ends were cut back, 4 bases at V and 2 bases at J, with 12 bases in the middle. Germline V gives CDR1 MNHEY, CDR2 SMNVEV (reference sequence). This chain's CDR3 is CASSYQGKAYEQYF. The CDR3 DNA sequence: TGTGCCAGCAGTTATCAGGGGAAAGCCTACGAGCAGTACTTC.

This clone has more than one count but fewer than ten. This rearrangement joins TRBV12-3 or TRBV12-4 to TRBJ1-2, with D possibly matching TRBD1 (5 bases). With 4 bases removed from V and 5 bases from J, the gap between germline ends came to 17 bases. CDR3 length equals 15 residues. The CDR3 loop reads CASSSTGGGIYGYTF. CDR3 in DNA: TGTGCCAGCAGTTCAACTGGGGGGGGGATATATGGCTACACCTTC.

This clone occurred many times. The chain is built from TRBV9 and TRBJ2-7; D possibly corresponds to TRBD2 (6 bases). V lost 4 bases and J 8 bases, leaving 19 bases between the germline ends. The CDR3 consists of 14 residues. Looked up from germline, CDR1 is SGDLS and CDR2 is YYNGEE. CDR3 nucleotide sequence: TGTGCCAGCAGCCTTAGCGGACTTACGAGCAAGCAGTACTTC. Translated, it gives CASSLSGLTSKQYF. Full variable domain (rest looked up from reference TRBV9 and TRBJ2-7): DSGVTQTPKHLITATGQRVTLRCSPRSGDLSVYWYQQSLDQGLQFLIQYYNGEERAKGNILERFSAQQFPDLHSELNLSSLELGDSALYFCASSLSGLTSKQYFGPGTRLTVT.

This clone was counted at least ten times. The chain recombines TRBV28 with TRBJ2-7, with D perhaps TRBD1 (7 bases). Trimming removed 7 bases at V and 2 bases at J, with 18 bases between. The CDR3 totals 15 residues. Germline CDR1 reads MDHEN; CDR2 reads SYDVKM. The chain's CDR3 is CASTPGGRGAYEQYF. As DNA, the CDR3 is TGTGCCAGCACCCCAGGAGGCAGGGGGGCCTACGAGCAGTACTTC.

This clone was observed many times. Other DNA sequences in this sample translate to the same CDR3. The genes are TRBV6-1 and TRBJ2-7; D unclear. This CDR3 region has 13 residues. Germline V CDR1 and CDR2: MNHNS, SASEGT. Between the trimmed V and J ends, which lost 1 base and 3 bases, there was a span of 7 bases. CDR3: CASSEVWGYEQYF. The CDR3 DNA is TGTGCCAGCAGTGAAGTATGGGGCTACGAGCAGTACTTC.

This clone was seen a handful of times. The chain combines TRBV27 with TRBJ1-2; D possibly corresponds to TRBD1 (6 bases). Per the germline V gene, CDR1 is MNHEY and CDR2 is SMNVEV (reference sequence). The CDR3 runs to 14 residues. Deletions cut 3 bases from V and 8 bases from J, with 16 bases between. The CDR3 bases are TGTGCCAGCAGTTTCACCGGGGGGGCCAGGGGCTACACCTTC. Its translation is CASSFTGGARGYTF.

This clone has a handful of counts. V usage is TRBV27 and J usage is TRBJ2-1; 9 nucleotides agree with TRBD2. The CDR3 has 18 amino acids. J gave up 0 bases and V 8 bases, and 14 bases lay outside the gene matches. Per germline, CDR1 MNHEY and CDR2 SMNVEV (reference sequence). The CDR3 here is CASPKGLAGQSSYNEQFF. The CDR3 bases are TGTGCCAGCCCCAAGGGGCTAGCGGGGCAGAGCTCCTACAATGAGCAGTTCTTC.

This clone turned up a few times. V gene TRBV5-1 combines with J gene TRBJ2-2, with 8 bases that match TRBD1. The CDR3 covers 15 residues. J gave up 4 bases and V 3 bases, and 5 bases lay outside the gene matches. CDR1 and CDR2 (germline): SGHRS, YFSETQ. The CDR3 region is CASSWTGSGTGELFF. In DNA, the CDR3 is TGCGCCAGCAGCTGGACAGGGTCGGGCACCGGGGAGCTGTTTTTT.

Many counts were recorded for this clone. Other DNA sequences from this sample encode an identical CDR3 as well. The chain couples TRBV7-8 to TRBJ2-7, with TRBD2 matching 8 bases. The length of the CDR3 is 14 residues. Germline V CDR1 and CDR2: SGHVS, FQNEAQ. With V trimmed by 3 bases and J by 4 bases, 5 bases remained unmatched. For the CDR3, the DNA is TGTGCCAGCAGCTTCGGGGGGGCCATGTACGAGCAGTACTTC. Protein product: CASSFGGAMYEQYF.

This chain uses TRBV5-1 with TRBJ2-1, with 15 bases aligning to TRBD2. CDR3 length: 17 residues. Losses at the gene ends were 4 bases for V and 7 bases for J; bases not matched to a gene: 9. CDR1 is SGHRS, CDR2 YFSETQ, per germline. The CDR3 sequence: CASSKEGTSGGLNEQFF. The CDR3 DNA is TGCGCCAGCAGCAAAGAAGGGACTAGCGGGGGGTTGAATGAGCAGTTCTTC.

This clone came up a few times. The V call is TRBV10-3, the J call TRBJ2-2, with 10 bases lining up with TRBD1. This CDR3 region has 17 residues. Germline assignment: CDR1 ENHRY and CDR2 SYGVKD. The junction had 9 bases not matched to a gene; V was cut back by 2 bases and J by 6 bases. CDR3 sequence reads: CAISEKRQGASAGELFF. In DNA, the CDR3 is TGTGCCATCAGTGAGAAGAGACAGGGGGCGAGTGCCGGGGAGCTGTTTTTT.

At least ten counts were recorded for this clone. The V gene is TRBV5-4, the J gene TRBJ2-1; D gene uncertain. The CDR3 contains 13 residues. The V end lost 2 bases, the J end lost 5 bases, and 8 bases lay between the germline ends. Germline lookup yields CDR1 SGHNT and CDR2 YYREEE (reference sequence). This CDR3 reads CASSFRVDNEQFF. Written as DNA, the CDR3 is TGTGCCAGCAGCTTTAGAGTAGACAATGAGCAGTTCTTC.

This clone is medium-sized in the sample. J is TRBJ1-1 and V is TRBV28, with a weak D call TRBD1 (5 bases). V lost 8 bases to trimming and J lost 7 bases, with 23 bases between them. The CDR3 contains 15 residues. From germline, CDR1 is MDHEN and CDR2 SYDVKM. CDR3 loop: CASYKSGIGTGEAFF. The CDR3 region has the DNA TGTGCCAGCTATAAATCTGGTATCGGCACAGGTGAAGCTTTCTTT.

Relative to its sample, this clone is medium-sized. This sequence joins TRBV28 and TRBJ2-7, with 7 bases aligning to TRBD2. V shed 5 bases and J 5 bases; nucleotides not matched to a gene: 9. This CDR3 region has 14 residues. Germline CDR1 reads MDHEN; CDR2 reads SYDVKM. The CDR3 sequence is CASSRLAQYHEQYF. In DNA, the CDR3 is TGTGCCAGCAGTCGACTAGCTCAGTATCACGAGCAGTACTTC.

This clone has just a few counts. This chain connects TRBV7-8 to TRBJ2-7; 7 positions match TRBD2. Trimming removed 4 bases from V and 7 bases from J; junction bases left unmatched: 7. The CDR3 runs to 13 residues. Germline V gene lookup returns CDR1 SGHVS and CDR2 FQNEAQ. The CDR3, as DNA: TGTGCCAGCAGCTCGTCCCCGGGACTAGAGCAGTACTTC. Its translation: CASSSSPGLEQYF.

The rearrangement joins TRBV12-3 or TRBV12-4 to TRBJ2-1; a weak D match, TRBD2 (5 bases). CDR3 length: 15 residues. The germline V and J ends were trimmed by 5 bases and 0 bases, with 11 bases remaining between them. CDR3 protein: CASSHSARSYNEQFF. DNA for the CDR3: TGTGCCAGCAGTCATAGCGCCCGCTCCTACAATGAGCAGTTCTTC.

This clone was found many times. At the DNA level, this CDR3 is encoded by other sequences in the same sample as well. V and J are TRBV20-1 and TRBJ2-5; D unclear. The V gene lost 3 bases and the J gene lost 5 bases, with 13 bases spanning the gap. CDR3 length: 13 residues. The germline CDR1 and CDR2 sequences are DFQATT and SNEGSKA (reference sequence). CDR3 coding DNA: TGCAGTGCTAGCGACGGACCCCAGGAGACCCAGTACTTC. It yields the protein CSASDGPQETQYF.

By share, this clone counts as medium-sized. The chain recombines TRBV5-1 with TRBJ1-3, with 9 nucleotides matching TRBD1. Germline V CDR1 and CDR2: SGHRS, YFSETQ. There are 14 residues in the CDR3. V lost 5 bases and J lost 4; bases outside the gene matches: 4. The CDR3 DNA is TGCGCCAGCAGTGGACAGGGGACGGGAAACACCATATATTTT. Its protein product is CASSGQGTGNTIYF.

This rearrangement joins TRBV24-1 to TRBJ2-1, with TRBD1 matching 11 bases. Germline assignment: CDR1 KGHDR and CDR2 SFDVKD. CDR3 length: 16 amino acids. The V gene end was trimmed by 4 bases and the J gene end by 7 bases; junction bases not matched to a gene: 8. The CDR3 loop reads CATSETGQGAINEQFF. As DNA, the CDR3 is TGTGCCACCAGTGAAACCGGACAGGGGGCTATTAATGAGCAGTTCTTC.

The chain has TRBV27 and TRBJ2-1; no clear D gene. Per germline, CDR1 MNHEY and CDR2 SMNVEV (reference sequence). The CDR3 has 13 amino acids. V shed 5 bases and J shed 7 bases, with 12 bases lying between them. The DNA for the CDR3 is TGTGCCAGCAGTGTCCCTCAAGGGAATGAGCAGTTCTTC. Translated: CASSVPQGNEQFF.

The V gene is TRBV20-1, the J gene TRBJ2-5; 7 bases fit TRBD2. The V gene end was trimmed by 4 bases and the J gene end by 1 base; junction bases not matched to a gene: 18. The germline V gene encodes CDR1 DFQATT and CDR2 SNEGSKA (reference sequence). CDR3 size: 18 residues. The CDR3 DNA is TGCAGTGCTACCACAACCCAGAGGATGACTAGCCCCCAAGAGACCCAGTACTTC. Translating gives CSATTTQRMTSPQETQYF.

The chain is built from TRBV20-1 and TRBJ2-1, with D possibly being TRBD1 or TRBD2 (6 bases each). In germline, CDR1 is DFQATT, CDR2 SNEGSKA (reference sequence). This CDR3 is built from 15 residues. V lost 0 bases to trimming and J lost 9 bases, with 18 bases between them. The CDR3 loop is CSARDPRGESSEQFF. The CDR3 DNA reads TGCAGTGCTAGAGACCCTAGGGGGGAATCGAGTGAGCAGTTCTTC.

This clone appeared a single time. This chain uses TRBV11-2 with TRBJ2-2; tentatively, D is TRBD2 (5 bases). The CDR3 length is 14 residues. Per the germline V gene, CDR1 is SGHAT and CDR2 is FQNNGV. With 3 bases removed from V and 1 base from J, the gap between germline ends came to 6 bases. The DNA of the CDR3 is TGTGCCAGCAGCTTTCGGGGGAACACCGGGGAGCTGTTTTTT. Its protein product is CASSFRGNTGELFF.

The V gene is TRBV6-2 or TRBV6-3, the J gene TRBJ2-7; D is unresolved. The CDR3 consists of 13 residues. Trimming shortened V by 4 bases and J by 2 bases, and 9 bases separated the two germline ends. Per germline, CDR1 MNHEY and CDR2 SVGEGT. Here the CDR3 reads CASSLYAPYEQYF. As DNA, the CDR3 is TGTGCCAGCAGTTTGTACGCTCCCTACGAGCAGTACTTC.

In its sample, this clone was seen many times. V gene TRBV6-2 or TRBV6-3 combines with J gene TRBJ1-6, with D maybe TRBD1 (6 bases). Trimming left V 5 bases short and J 0 bases short, with 14 bases between. The CDR3 consists of 17 residues. The germline V gene encodes CDR1 MNHEY and CDR2 SVGEGT. The CDR3 bases are TGTGCCAGCAGTCCCCGACAGGAACGCTCCTATAATTCACCCCTCCACTTT. Amino acid sequence: CASSPRQERSYNSPLHF.

This clone was counted between two and nine times. The chain has TRBV10-3 and TRBJ2-1; weak D call: TRBD2 (6 bases). Germline-derived CDR1 and CDR2 are ENHRY and SYGVKD. There are 13 residues in the CDR3. With 6 bases removed from V and 5 bases from J, the gap between germline ends came to 11 bases. The CDR3 here is CAIRTGTDNEQFF. The CDR3 nucleotides are TGTGCCATCAGGACGGGGACTGACAATGAGCAGTTCTTC.